These 28 T cell receptor beta chains were all obtained from the same sample, sequenced in a study of cytomegalovirus exposure and HLA in healthy donors (TCRdb year 2017). The library was made by the immunoSEQ multiplex PCR assay. A mixture of 60 forward primers for TCR Vbeta segments and 13 reverse primers for TCR Jbeta segments was used in the multiplex PCR. The table comes from immuneACCESS by way of TCRdb, which keeps in-frame sequences with V and J called. Part of the clones is missing from these tables; in studies checked, under half for an unresolved V gene and the rest for unknown reasons. Recorded for this sample are approximately 71,000 clones; roughly 70% of them occurred a single time. The ten largest clonotypes hold about 12% of the sample. The sequencing input was PBMCs. The source is a woman between 40 and 50 years old in good health and CMV-seropositive.

This sequence joins TRBV5-4 and TRBJ1-1; maybe TRBD1 (6 bases). The germline V gene has CDR1 SGHNT and CDR2 YYREEE (reference sequence). With 5 bases removed from V and 8 bases from J, the gap between germline ends came to 19 bases. This CDR3 contains 14 residues. This CDR3 is CASSQVQGGREAFF. CDR3 DNA sequence: TGTGCCAGCAGTCAAGTACAGGGCGGGAGAGAAGCTTTCTTT. The full variable domain, in which reference TRBV5-4 and TRBJ1-1 provide the parts outside the CDR3, is ETGVTQSPTHLIKTRGQQVTLRCSSQSGHNTVSWYQQALGQGPQFIFQYYREEENGRGNFPPRFSGLQFPNYSSELNVNALELDDSALYLCASSQVQGGREAFFGQGTRLTVV.

CDR3 loop: CASSLTPAPGTGVNEQYF. The CDR3 bases are TGTGCCAGCAGCTTAACGCCGGCCCCTGGGACAGGGGTAAACGAGCAGTACTTC. The gene calls are TRBV7-3 and TRBJ2-7; 10 nucleotides match TRBD1. V shed 0 bases, J shed 5 bases, and the junction held 13 bases outside the gene matches. Germline V gene data show CDR1 as SGHTA and CDR2 as FQGTGA. This CDR3 spans 18 amino acids.

This chain uses TRBV7-9 with TRBJ2-7; possible D gene TRBD2, 5 bases. The CDR3 spans 18 residues. V dropped 2 bases and J dropped 3 bases, with 23 bases sitting between them. From germline, CDR1 is SEHNR and CDR2 FQNEAQ (reference sequence). The DNA for the CDR3 is TGTGCCAGCAGCTTAAGGATGGAGGCGATCCCCTACAACTACGAGCAGTACTTC. Its translation: CASSLRMEAIPYNYEQYF.

V usage is TRBV6-5 and J usage is TRBJ1-1; 7 nucleotides align to TRBD1. V gave up 4 bases and J gave up 11 bases; unmatched junction bases: 7. The CDR3 spans 12 residues. Looked up from germline, CDR1 is MNHEY and CDR2 is SVGAGI. This CDR3 is CASSFAGTDAFF. The CDR3 DNA reads as TGTGCCAGCAGTTTTGCCGGGACAGACGCTTTCTTT.

The table lists this clone with a few counts. V is TRBV5-6 and J is TRBJ1-2; 8 nucleotides align to TRBD1. Per germline, CDR1 SGHDT and CDR2 YYEEEE. Trimming removed 4 bases from V and 4 bases from J; junction bases left unmatched: 3. CDR3 length: 13 amino acids. In DNA form, the CDR3 reads TGTGCCAGCAGCGGACAGGGCACCTATGGCTACACCTTC. As protein: CASSGQGTYGYTF. Supplemented by reference TRBV5-6 and TRBJ1-2, the full variable domain reads DAGVTQSPTHLIKTRGQQVTLRCSPKSGHDTVSWYQQALGQGPQFIFQYYEEEERQRGNFPDRFSGHQFPNYSSELNVNALLLGDSALYLCASSGQGTYGYTFGSGTRLTVV.

This clone was counted a single time. This chain joins TRBV2 and TRBJ2-1, with 9 bases matching TRBD2. CDR3 length: 15 residues. V dropped 3 bases and J dropped 2; count of bases not matched to a gene: 2. The germline CDR1 and CDR2 sequences are SNHLY and FYNNEI. The CDR3 DNA follows: TGTGCCAGCAGTGAGGGGACTAGCACCTACAATGAGCAGTTCTTC. The encoded protein is CASSEGTSTYNEQFF. Looking up the rest from reference TRBV2 and TRBJ2-1 gives the full variable domain: EPEVTQTPSHQVTQMGQEVILRCVPISNHLYFYWYRQILGQKVEFLVSFYNNEISEKSEIFDDQFSVERPDGSNFTLKIRSTKLEDSAMYFCASSEGTSTYNEQFFGPGTRLTVL.

The chain has TRBV6-1 and TRBJ2-5, with D perhaps TRBD2 (6 bases). The J call may be in error: the DNA end matches TRBJ2-7 better. The CDR3 loop spans 13 amino acids. Germline V gene lookup returns CDR1 MNHNS and CDR2 SASEGT. CDR3 sequence reads: CASRTGVSYEQYF. The CDR3 region has the DNA TGTGCCAGCCGGACGGGGGTATCCTACGAGCAGTACTTC.

The rearrangement joins TRBV2 to TRBJ2-2, with 7 bases aligning to TRBD2. V gave up 3 bases and J gave up 2 bases; unmatched junction bases: 3. The CDR3 extends over 15 amino acids. Germline-derived CDR1 and CDR2 are SNHLY and FYNNEI. The CDR3 sequence is CASSEGRANTGELFF. CDR3 nucleotide sequence: TGTGCCAGCAGTGAGGGGAGGGCTAACACCGGGGAGCTGTTTTTT.

The gene calls are TRBV5-4 and TRBJ1-2; no firm D call. The V end lost 0 bases, the J end lost 2 bases, and 8 bases lay between the germline ends. This CDR3 contains 14 residues. Germline loops: CDR1 SGHNT, CDR2 YYREEE (reference sequence). The CDR3 region is CASSLARENYGYTF. The CDR3 bases are TGTGCCAGCAGCTTGGCCCGGGAGAACTATGGCTACACCTTC.

The chain joins TRBV9 to TRBJ1-6; 9 positions agree with TRBD1. V lost 1 base to trimming and J lost 10 bases; unmatched junction nucleotides: 6. CDR3 length: 15 amino acids. Germline V gene data show CDR1 as SGDLS and CDR2 as YYNGEE. The DNA for the CDR3 is TGTGCCAGCAGCGTACAGGACAGGGGCTCATCACCCCTCCACTTT. Translating it yields CASSVQDRGSSPLHF. The full variable domain, rest sourced from reference TRBV9 and TRBJ1-6, is DSGVTQTPKHLITATGQRVTLRCSPRSGDLSVYWYQQSLDQGLQFLIQYYNGEERAKGNILERFSAQQFPDLHSELNLSSLELGDSALYFCASSVQDRGSSPLHFGNGTRLTVT.

In its sample, this clone was seen a few times. V usage is TRBV11-2 and J usage is TRBJ2-7; tentative D call: TRBD1 (6 bases). The CDR3 extends over 14 amino acids. Trimming pared 8 bases from V and 3 bases from J, leaving 17 bases between. Germline values: CDR1 SGHAT, CDR2 FQNNGV. CDR3 bases: TGTGCCAGCGCGAACCCATACAGGGTCTACGAGCAGTACTTC. Its protein is CASANPYRVYEQYF.

The genes are TRBV19 and TRBJ2-7, with a possible D match to TRBD1 (6 bases). CDR3 length: 14 residues. The V end lost 5 bases, the J end lost 5 bases, and 16 bases lay between the germline ends. The germline CDR1 and CDR2 sequences are LNHDA and SQIVND (reference sequence). The CDR3 is CASSVLGGQHEQYF. As DNA, the CDR3 is TGTGCCAGTAGTGTCCTAGGGGGACAACACGAGCAGTACTTC.

This clone has just a few counts. The genes are TRBV5-1 and TRBJ1-5; 7 bases align to TRBD1. The CDR3 spans 14 residues. V shed 1 base, J shed 4 bases, and the junction held 2 bases outside the gene matches. Germline CDR1 SGHRS, CDR2 YFSETQ. The CDR3 DNA sequence: TGCGCCAGCAGCTTGACAGGGGCGAATCAGCCCCAGCATTTT. This gives the protein CASSLTGANQPQHF. Complete variable domain (other parts from reference TRBV5-1 and TRBJ1-5): KAGVTQTPRYLIKTRGQQVTLSCSPISGHRSVSWYQQTPGQGLQFLFEYFSETQRNKGNFPGRFSGRQFSNSRSEMNVSTLELGDSALYLCASSLTGANQPQHFGDGTRLSIL.

The chain combines TRBV11-2 with TRBJ1-3; D unclear. The CDR3 loop spans 16 amino acids. CDR1 and CDR2 from the germline V gene are SGHAT and FQNNGV. Trimming left V 5 bases short and J 10 bases short, with 24 bases between. The CDR3 spells CASSALGGLFSTTIYF. Here the CDR3 DNA reads TGTGCCAGCAGCGCCCTCGGAGGCCTATTCTCGACGACCATATATTTT.

The V call is TRBV25-1, the J call TRBJ1-3; D not certain. The CDR3 loop spans 12 amino acids. Germline lookup yields CDR1 MGHDK and CDR2 SYGVNS. V lost 6 bases to trimming and J lost 0 bases, with 3 bases between them. CDR3 DNA: TGTGCCAGCAGCAACTCTGGAAACACCATATATTTT. Its translation is CASSNSGNTIYF.

The chain carries TRBV5-3 and TRBJ1-2, with D possibly matching TRBD1 (5 bases). TRBV5-3 is an ORF, and what it does is uncertain. This CDR3 contains 12 residues. Trimming pared 4 bases from V and 8 bases from J, leaving 12 bases between. CDR3 nucleotide sequence: TGTGCCAGAAGCCCGTTCAGGGTAGGCTACACCTTC. Protein product: CARSPFRVGYTF.

This chain uses TRBV5-4 with TRBJ1-3; tentatively, D is TRBD1 (6 bases). Germline loops: CDR1 SGHNT, CDR2 YYREEE (reference sequence). The germline V and J ends were trimmed by 0 bases and 4 bases, with 11 bases remaining between them. The CDR3 runs 15 residues. CDR3 DNA sequence: TGTGCCAGCAGCTTGGCCAGGGGCCCCGGAAACACCATATATTTT. This gives the protein CASSLARGPGNTIYF.

V gene TRBV7-2 combines with J gene TRBJ2-6; TRBD2 might be the D (6 bases). This CDR3 contains 15 residues. The V end was cut by 3 bases, the J end by 0 bases, with 6 bases between. Germline loops: CDR1 SGHTA, CDR2 FQGNSA. The CDR3 bases are TGTGCCAGCAGCTTGGGACTCTCTGGGGCCAACGTCCTGACTTTC. Translating it yields CASSLGLSGANVLTF.

This clone has only a few counts. The rearrangement links TRBV9 to TRBJ1-1; possibly TRBD1 for D (5 bases). The germline gives CDR1 SGDLS, CDR2 YYNGEE. The CDR3 is made up of 13 amino acids. Trimming took off 0 bases at V and 7 bases at J, with 10 bases between the two ends. This CDR3 reads CASSVAREGEAFF. The CDR3 DNA sequence: TGTGCCAGCAGCGTAGCCAGGGAGGGTGAAGCTTTCTTT.

The CDR3 region has the DNA TGTGCCAGCAGGATGAAAGAACCGGGGGGCTATTCACCCCTCCACTTT. Amino acid sequence: CASRMKEPGGYSPLHF. This chain connects TRBV5-6 to TRBJ1-6; tentatively, D is TRBD1 (6 bases). Trimming cost V 5 bases and J 8 bases, with 20 bases left between them. This CDR3 region has 16 residues. Germline V gene lookup returns CDR1 SGHDT and CDR2 YYEEEE.

J is TRBJ1-5 and V is TRBV19, with D unresolved. CDR1 is LNHDA and CDR2 is SQIVND in the germline V gene (reference sequence). This CDR3 spans 14 amino acids. V lost 11 bases and J lost 0, with 14 bases in between. The CDR3 DNA is TGTGCCCCAGCGGGGTGGGATAGCAATCAGCCCCAGCATTTT. As protein: CAPAGWDSNQPQHF.

This clone was picked up a small number of times. The genes are TRBV6-5 and TRBJ1-5, with 7 bases aligning to TRBD1. The V segment lost 6 bases and the J segment 10 bases; nucleotides outside the gene matches: 12. This CDR3 comprises 14 residues. Germline V gene data show CDR1 as MNHEY and CDR2 as SVGAGI. The CDR3 nucleotides read TGTGCCAGCAGCAGGACAGGCGGGATCGTCCCCCAGCATTTT. Translation gives CASSRTGGIVPQHF.

The genes are TRBV5-1 and TRBJ1-1; possible D gene TRBD1, 6 bases. The CDR3 is 14 amino acids. Deletions cut 3 bases from V and 1 base from J, with 10 bases between. Germline CDR1 SGHRS, CDR2 YFSETQ. In DNA, the CDR3 is TGCGCCAGCAGCTCGGGACATCCGAACACTGAAGCTTTCTTT. It encodes CASSSGHPNTEAFF.

This chain joins TRBV11-3 and TRBJ2-2; TRBD1 might be the D (6 bases). Germline-derived CDR1 and CDR2 are SGHNT and YENEEA. This CDR3 has 14 residues. Trimming left V 6 bases short and J 6 bases short, with 14 bases between. CDR3 residues: CASSRIQGPGELFF. In nucleotides, the CDR3 is TGTGCCAGCAGTCGAATTCAGGGGCCCGGGGAGCTGTTTTTT.

This chain uses TRBV7-8 with TRBJ2-5; unclear D gene. Germline V gene lookup returns CDR1 SGHVS and CDR2 FQNEAQ. The CDR3 covers 13 residues. Trimming stripped 3 bases from V and 2 bases from J, with 7 bases between. The CDR3 nucleotides are TGTGCCAGCAGCTTTAACCTACAAGAGACCCAGTACTTC. It specifies CASSFNLQETQYF.

This clone has at least ten counts. The rearrangement uses TRBV4-1 and TRBJ1-1; maybe TRBD1 (5 bases). The CDR3 runs to 15 residues. V was shortened by 3 bases and J by 1 base, with 12 bases between the two germline ends. Germline V gene sequence: CDR1 MGHRA, CDR2 YSYEKL. The CDR3 nucleotides are TGCGCCAGCAGCCATTACCCTCAGGGGAACACTGAAGCTTTCTTT. Translated: CASSHYPQGNTEAFF.

The CDR3 DNA reads as TGTGCCAGCAGCTTGGATGAAGGAGGAGGCTACACCTTC. It is translated as CASSLDEGGGYTF. The chain uses TRBV11-3 and TRBJ1-2; D not resolved. The CDR3 is made up of 13 amino acids. Germline CDR1 is SGHNT and CDR2 is YENEEA. The ends were cut back, 3 bases at V and 8 bases at J, with 13 bases in the middle.

The genes are TRBV5-1 and TRBJ2-2; 8 bases line up with TRBD1. CDR1 and CDR2 (germline): SGHRS, YFSETQ. The V segment lost 7 bases and the J segment 5 bases; nucleotides outside the gene matches: 10. This CDR3 has 15 amino acids. This CDR3 reads CASGSGTGGTGELFF. The CDR3 bases are TGCGCCAGCGGCTCCGGGACAGGAGGTACCGGGGAGCTGTTTTTT. Using reference TRBV5-1 and TRBJ2-2 for the parts outside the CDR3, the full variable domain is KAGVTQTPRYLIKTRGQQVTLSCSPISGHRSVSWYQQTPGQGLQFLFEYFSETQRNKGNFPGRFSGRQFSNSRSEMNVSTLELGDSALYLCASGSGTGGTGELFFGEGSRLTVL.